This TCR beta chain was captured in a study of T cell repertoires in cytomegalovirus infection. As for the study in general: Signatures in public TCR beta sequences pointed to both CMV infection and matching HLA type. Notes on the study in general: Within the response measured ex vivo, HLA-C-restricted CMV-specific TCR beta clonotypes were dominant. Cumulative public TCR beta family frequency identified carriers of CMV plus the relevant HLA.

Using its own MiXCR run on the reads, TCRdb lists one record per CDR3 protein. The table records 400,000 to 550,000 distinct CDR3 sequences, roughly 10% of them present only once. As regards this clonotype: The antigen is unknown.

Input material: PBMCs. This TCR derives from a human donor in good health (CMV status not recorded). Some clones in this sample may be carry-over from other donors' samples.

The CDR3 reads CAISPSGGAIETQYF. The CDR3 coding sequence is TGTGCCATCAGTCCGAGCGGGGGGGCGATAGAGACCCAGTACTTC. V usage is TRBV10-3 and J usage is TRBJ2-5; 10 bases are shared with TRBD2. Germline V lookup: CDR1 ENHRY, CDR2 SYGVKD. The CDR3 has 15 amino acids. V gave up 5 bases and J gave up 4 bases; unmatched junction bases: 7.